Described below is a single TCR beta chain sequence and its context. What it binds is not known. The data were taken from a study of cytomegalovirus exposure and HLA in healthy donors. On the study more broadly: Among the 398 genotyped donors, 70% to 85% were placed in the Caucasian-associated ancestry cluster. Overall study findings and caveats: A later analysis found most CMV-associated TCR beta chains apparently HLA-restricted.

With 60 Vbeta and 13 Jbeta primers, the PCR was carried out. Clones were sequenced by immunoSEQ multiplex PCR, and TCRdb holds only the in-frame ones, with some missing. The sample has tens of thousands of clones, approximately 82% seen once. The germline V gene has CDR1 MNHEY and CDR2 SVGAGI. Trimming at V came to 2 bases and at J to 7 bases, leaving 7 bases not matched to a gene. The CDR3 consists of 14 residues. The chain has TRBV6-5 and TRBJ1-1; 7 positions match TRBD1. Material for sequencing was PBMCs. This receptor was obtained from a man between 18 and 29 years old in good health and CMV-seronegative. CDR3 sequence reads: CASSYGPGTDEAFF. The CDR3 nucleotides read TGTGCCAGCAGTTACGGTCCCGGGACAGATGAAGCTTTCTTT.